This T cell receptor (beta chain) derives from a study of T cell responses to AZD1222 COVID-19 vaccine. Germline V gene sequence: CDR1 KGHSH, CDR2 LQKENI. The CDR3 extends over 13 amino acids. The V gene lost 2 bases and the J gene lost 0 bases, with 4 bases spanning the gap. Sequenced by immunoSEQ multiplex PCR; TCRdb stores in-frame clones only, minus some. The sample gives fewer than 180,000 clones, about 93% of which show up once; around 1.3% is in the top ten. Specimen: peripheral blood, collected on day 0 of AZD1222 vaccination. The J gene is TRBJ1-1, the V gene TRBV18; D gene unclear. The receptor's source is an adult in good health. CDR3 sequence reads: CASSPMVNTEAFF. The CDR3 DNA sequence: TGTGCCAGCTCACCAATGGTGAACACTGAAGCTTTCTTT.